Below are 29 T cell receptor beta chains sequenced from a single sample in a study of blood T cell repertoires in COVID-19. Libraries were prepared by immunoSEQ multiplex PCR; TCRdb keeps only in-frame clonotypes and omits some of them. The sample lists some 290,000 clones, roughly 90% occurring once. Sequenced input: PBMCs or T cells enriched from blood (not recorded which). These receptors came from a woman aged 30 to 39 who had been exposed to COVID-19.

V gene TRBV25-1 combines with J gene TRBJ2-3; 7 bases line up with TRBD1. The germline CDR1 and CDR2 sequences are MGHDK and SYGVNS. CDR3 length: 14 amino acids. V shed 8 bases, J shed 2 bases, and the junction held 7 bases outside the gene matches. DNA for the CDR3: TGTGCCAGCGGGACAGTTCAAAACACAGATACGCAGTATTTT. It specifies CASGTVQNTDTQYF.

CDR3 coding DNA: TGCGCCAGCAGCCAAGGCGCTAGCGGGGCCAGCACAGATACGCAGTATTTT. It codes for CASSQGASGASTDTQYF. The J gene is TRBJ2-3, the V gene TRBV4-3, with 9 positions matching TRBD2. CDR3 length: 17 residues. V lost 1 base, J lost 0 bases, and 5 bases stayed unmatched. The germline CDR1 and CDR2 sequences are LGHNA and YSLEER.

This clone came up once. The V and J genes are TRBV7-2 and TRBJ2-7, with TRBD2 as a possible D gene (5 bases). There are 14 residues in the CDR3. The germline gives CDR1 SGHTA, CDR2 FQGNSA. V was cut by 1 base and J by 2 bases, with 9 bases left in between. The CDR3 nucleotides are TGTGCCAGCAGCTTAGTTCCCGGGACCTACGAGCAGTACTTC. It translates to CASSLVPGTYEQYF.

This sequence joins TRBV5-4 and TRBJ2-2; D possibly corresponds to TRBD2 (6 bases). V lost 1 base to trimming and J lost 2 bases, with 9 bases between them. The CDR3 sequence is 15 residues long. Germline-derived CDR1 and CDR2 are SGHNT and YYREEE (reference sequence). The CDR3 protein is CASSLIGGNTGELFF. The CDR3 nucleotides read TGTGCCAGCAGCTTGATCGGGGGTAACACCGGGGAGCTGTTTTTT.

This chain links TRBV5-1 with TRBJ1-6; 7 nucleotides align to TRBD1. The trim removed 4 bases at V and 4 bases at J, leaving 2 bases unmatched. CDR3 length: 14 amino acids. Germline-derived CDR1 and CDR2 are SGHRS and YFSETQ. The CDR3, as DNA: TGCGCCAGCAGCACAGGGGTTTATAATTCACCCCTCCACTTT. It encodes CASSTGVYNSPLHF.

V is TRBV4-1 and J is TRBJ2-2, with D possibly matching TRBD1 (6 bases). V lost 1 base, J lost 5 bases, and 11 bases lay in between. CDR3 size: 15 residues. Germline V gene data show CDR1 as MGHRA and CDR2 as YSYEKL. The CDR3 loop is CASSQGGRGTGELFF. CDR3 bases: TGCGCCAGCAGCCAAGGAGGCAGGGGAACCGGGGAGCTGTTTTTT.

The chain uses TRBV9 and TRBJ1-2; 8 bases align to TRBD1. V lost 3 bases to trimming and J lost 3 bases; unmatched junction nucleotides: 7. Germline V gene sequence: CDR1 SGDLS, CDR2 YYNGEE. The CDR3 totals 15 residues. CDR3 residues: CASSATGGQYYGYTF. CDR3 nucleotide sequence: TGTGCCAGCAGCGCCACAGGGGGGCAGTACTATGGCTACACCTTC.

The rearrangement uses TRBV7-2 and TRBJ1-2; 9 positions agree with TRBD1. The V and J ends lost 5 bases and 3 bases, in that order; junction bases with no gene match: 16. The germline V gene has CDR1 SGHTA and CDR2 FQGNSA. This CDR3 has 18 amino acids. The CDR3 protein is CASSPRPRTGAIHYGYTF. The CDR3 DNA reads as TGTGCCAGCAGCCCGCGCCCTCGGACAGGGGCGATTCACTATGGCTACACCTTC.

This clone was seen a handful of times. This chain connects TRBV11-2 to TRBJ2-1; D might be TRBD2 (6 bases). The V end was cut by 8 bases, the J end by 10 bases, with 9 bases between. The germline CDR1 and CDR2 sequences are SGHAT and FQNNGV. This CDR3 has 10 residues. CDR3 coding DNA: TGTGCCAGCGGAGGGGACGAGCAGTTCTTC. Amino acids: CASGGDEQFF. The full variable domain, completed using reference TRBV11-2 and TRBJ2-1, is EAGVAQSPRYKIIEKRQSVAFWCNPISGHATLYWYQQILGQGPKLLIQFQNNGVVDDSQLPKDRFSAERLKGVDSTLKIQPAKLEDSAVYLCASGGDEQFFGPGTRLTVL.

The rearrangement uses TRBV3-1 (or the pseudogene TRBV3-2) and TRBJ2-5; 10 bases align to TRBD2. Germline assignment: CDR1 LGHDT and CDR2 YNNKEL (reference sequence). The CDR3 is 14 amino acids. V trimming: 8 bases; J trimming: 5 bases; junction bases outside the gene matches: 8. The CDR3 spells CASSQRGGGETQYF. As DNA, the CDR3 is TGTGCCAGCTCCCAGCGGGGGGGCGGGGAGACCCAGTACTTC.

The rearrangement joins TRBV6-2 or TRBV6-3 to TRBJ2-7; 9 bases map to TRBD2. Germline CDR1 and CDR2: MNHEY and SVGEGT. The CDR3 consists of 17 residues. The ends lost 2 bases at V and 3 bases at J; junction bases unmatched: 11. The CDR3 DNA reads as TGTGCCAGCAGTTACCCAGCGGGGGGACTTCTACGCTACGAGCAGTACTTC. As protein: CASSYPAGGLLRYEQYF.

The V gene is TRBV2, the J gene TRBJ2-3; maybe TRBD1 (5 bases). CDR3 size: 14 residues. Trimming stripped 1 base from V and 2 bases from J, with 7 bases between. Per germline, CDR1 SNHLY and CDR2 FYNNEI. The CDR3 DNA is TGTGCCAGCAGTGAAGGGGGCCTCACAGATACGCAGTATTTT. It codes for CASSEGGLTDTQYF.

The V and J genes are TRBV3-1 (or the pseudogene TRBV3-2) and TRBJ1-2; no definite D call. The germline V gene has CDR1 LGHDT and CDR2 YNNKEL (reference sequence). The CDR3 sequence is 13 residues long. With 0 bases removed from V and 8 bases from J, the gap between germline ends came to 10 bases. CDR3 DNA sequence: TGTGCCAGCAGCCAAGATTCGGGTTACGGCTACACCTTC. Its protein is CASSQDSGYGYTF.

The CDR3 protein is CSVGKGGLNTEAFF. CDR3 in DNA: TGCAGCGTTGGAAAGGGGGGGTTGAACACTGAAGCTTTCTTT. This chain connects TRBV29-1 to TRBJ1-1; TRBD1 is a possible D gene (6 bases). Germline V gene lookup returns CDR1 SQVTM and CDR2 ANQGSEA. V shed 4 bases and J shed 0 bases, with 12 bases lying between them. CDR3 size: 14 residues.

The CDR3: CASSPPAGLRKTQYF. The CDR3 DNA sequence: TGCGCCAGCAGCCCCCCAGCGGGCCTTAGAAAGACCCAGTACTTC. This chain uses TRBV5-1 with TRBJ2-5; possibly TRBD2 for D (6 bases). CDR1 is SGHRS, CDR2 YFSETQ, per germline. V was pared by 4 bases and J by 6 bases, with 19 bases between. The length of the CDR3 is 15 residues.

This clone was observed once. The V gene is TRBV5-6, the J gene TRBJ1-2; 9 nucleotides match TRBD1. The trim removed 0 bases at V and 5 bases at J, leaving 5 bases unmatched. Looked up from germline, CDR1 is SGHDT and CDR2 is YYEEEE. This CDR3 is 15 amino acids long. The DNA of the CDR3 is TGTGCCAGCAGCTTGGCGGCACAGGGGGCTTATGGCTACACCTTC. Translated, it gives CASSLAAQGAYGYTF.

This chain links TRBV2 with TRBJ1-5; 7 positions agree with TRBD1. J lost 0 bases, V lost 11 bases, and 13 bases had no gene match. The CDR3 contains 16 residues. Per the germline V gene, CDR1 is SNHLY and CDR2 is FYNNEI. CDR3 DNA sequence: TGTGCCTTGTCGGAGGCAGGGGGAAATAGCAATCAGCCCCAGCATTTT. It codes for CALSEAGGNSNQPQHF.

The J gene is TRBJ1-2, the V gene TRBV19, with 12 positions matching TRBD1. Germline trimming cut 3 bases from V and 10 bases from J; bases unmatched to any gene: 3. The CDR3 covers 13 residues. The germline V gene encodes CDR1 LNHDA and CDR2 SQIVND (reference sequence). The CDR3 nucleotides are TGTGCCAGTAGTATCGGGACAGGGGGCTTCTACACCTTC. Translating gives CASSIGTGGFYTF.

A few counts support this clone. The chain combines TRBV2 with TRBJ2-3, with D possibly matching TRBD1 (6 bases). This CDR3 is built from 14 residues. The V end was cut by 2 bases, the J end by 11 bases, with 17 bases between. The germline V gene has CDR1 SNHLY and CDR2 FYNNEI. The CDR3 DNA reads TGTGCCAGCAGTGAAATGAACGGCCAGGGGTGGCAGTATTTT. This sequence encodes CASSEMNGQGWQYF.

The chain combines TRBV18 with TRBJ1-4, with D possibly TRBD1 on 6 matching bases. The germline V gene encodes CDR1 KGHSH and CDR2 LQKENI. CDR3 size: 17 residues. Trimming stripped 3 bases from V and 1 base from J, with 15 bases between. Written as DNA, the CDR3 is TGTGCCAGCTCACCGATGCCAGGGGAGGGAACTAATGAAAAACTGTTTTTT. Protein: CASSPMPGEGTNEKLFF.

J is TRBJ2-3 and V is TRBV14; TRBD1 agrees at 7 bases. Trimming removed 4 bases from V and 2 bases from J; junction bases left unmatched: 3. Germline CDR1 and CDR2: SGHDN and FVKESK. The CDR3 consists of 14 residues. Written as DNA, the CDR3 is TGTGCCAGCAGCCGGACAGGTCTCACAGATACGCAGTATTTT. As protein: CASSRTGLTDTQYF.

The count of this clone is one. The gene calls are TRBV7-2 and TRBJ2-5, with a possible D match to TRBD1 (5 bases). Trimming stripped 3 bases from V and 5 bases from J, with 16 bases between. CDR1 is SGHTA, CDR2 FQGNSA, per germline. CDR3 length: 15 residues. The CDR3 here is CASSFRVPDGETQYF. The CDR3 nucleotides read TGTGCCAGCAGCTTCAGGGTACCGGACGGGGAGACCCAGTACTTC.

This chain links TRBV4-1 with TRBJ2-1; 8 nucleotides match TRBD1. CDR1 is MGHRA, CDR2 YSYEKL, per germline. With 4 bases clipped from V and 8 bases from J, the junction kept 7 bases outside the gene matches. There are 14 residues in the CDR3. The CDR3 region is CASSRGQGAHEQFF. The CDR3 nucleotides are TGCGCCAGCAGCCGGGGGCAGGGGGCGCATGAGCAGTTCTTC.

The CDR3 nucleotides read TGTGCCAGCAGCCCGACAGGGGGCGCCTCCTACAATGAGCAGTTCTTC. As protein: CASSPTGGASYNEQFF. The V gene is TRBV7-6, the J gene TRBJ2-1; the match to TRBD1 covers 10 bases. Germline V gives CDR1 SGHVS, CDR2 FNYEAQ. The CDR3 is made up of 16 amino acids. V lost 5 bases and J lost 0; bases outside the gene matches: 4.

The chain combines TRBV5-4 with TRBJ1-1; D uncertain. Trimming stripped 0 bases from V and 2 bases from J, with 8 bases between. Per the germline V gene, CDR1 is SGHNT and CDR2 is YYREEE (reference sequence). There are 14 residues in the CDR3. As DNA, the CDR3 is TGTGCCAGCAGCTTGGCTCGGGGAAACACTGAAGCTTTCTTT. As protein: CASSLARGNTEAFF.

This clone showed up just a few times. The chain recombines TRBV25-1 with TRBJ1-4, with D possibly TRBD1 on 6 matching bases. The length of the CDR3 is 17 residues. Deletions cut 1 base from V and 0 bases from J, with 12 bases between. Germline CDR1 is MGHDK and CDR2 is SYGVNS. The DNA of the CDR3 is TGTGCCAGCAGTGAATCTCGGACAGCTGCAACTAATGAAAAACTGTTTTTT. This encodes CASSESRTAATNEKLFF.

This chain uses TRBV7-8 with TRBJ2-3; possible D gene TRBD2, 6 bases. The CDR3 consists of 14 residues. V was pared by 5 bases and J by 1 base, with 10 bases between. CDR1 and CDR2 (germline): SGHVS, FQNEAQ. The CDR3 is CASSGGRGTDTQYF. Written as DNA, the CDR3 is TGTGCCAGCAGCGGGGGGAGAGGCACAGATACGCAGTATTTT.

The CDR3 DNA reads TGTGCCAGCAGCTTAGCAACCCTTTCCTACTCACCCCTCCACTTT. It codes for CASSLATLSYSPLHF. V is TRBV7-2 and J is TRBJ1-6; D unclear. Germline V gene lookup returns CDR1 SGHTA and CDR2 FQGNSA. V lost 0 bases and J lost 10, with 13 bases in between. This CDR3 has 15 residues.

The J gene is TRBJ1-4, the V gene TRBV19; unclear D gene. CDR3 length: 14 amino acids. V dropped 6 bases and J dropped 2 bases, with 10 bases sitting between them. CDR1 LNHDA and CDR2 SQIVND come from the germline V gene (reference sequence). CDR3 amino acids: CASRRSRTNEKLFF. In DNA form, the CDR3 reads TGTGCCAGTAGGAGGTCCCGTACTAATGAAAAACTGTTTTTT.